The 29 T cell receptor beta chains reported below all come from one sample, sequenced in a study of response to subunit inactivated influenza vaccine. TCRdb reprocessed the RT-PCR reads with MiXCR, giving one entry per CDR3 protein. The data contain around 200,000 distinct CDR3 sequences, around 8.8% of them singletons. The source was non-naive T cells sorted from PBMCs, collected on the day of vaccination. These receptors all come from a man aged 45-65 years who received an inactivated influenza vaccine.

This clonotype was seen a handful of times. This rearrangement joins TRBV18 to TRBJ2-1; 13 nucleotides match TRBD2. There are 19 residues in the CDR3. The germline gives CDR1 KGHSH, CDR2 LQKENI. After removal of 5 bases from V and 1 base from J, the junction contained 11 bases not matched to a gene. In nucleotides, the CDR3 is TGTGCCAGCTCAGGACCCGGGACTAGCGGGATTTTTTCCTACAATGAGCAGTTCTTC. It codes for CASSGPGTSGIFSYNEQFF.

This rearrangement joins TRBV3-1 to TRBJ2-5, with a weak D call TRBD1 (8 bases). Germline V gene lookup returns CDR1 LGHDT and CDR2 YNNKEL (reference sequence). Trimming removed 4 bases from V and 5 bases from J, with 20 bases in between. The length of the CDR3 is 16 residues. The CDR3 protein is CASSPGQGGIQETQYF. CDR3 nucleotide sequence: TGTGCCAGCAGCCCCGGACAGGGAGGGATTCAGGAGACCCAGTACTTC.

This clonotype was counted many times. CDR3 amino acids: CASSFVGGLGGDAYEQYF. The CDR3 nucleotides read TGTGCCAGCAGCTTTGTTGGTGGTTTAGGTGGGGACGCCTACGAGCAGTACTTC. This chain joins TRBV5-6 and TRBJ2-7, with D possibly called TRBD1 or TRBD2 (5 bases each). Germline loops: CDR1 SGHDT, CDR2 YYEEEE. V was clipped by 2 bases and J by 2 bases, with 23 bases between them. The CDR3 spans 18 residues.

This clonotype has at least ten counts. This chain uses TRBV7-8 with TRBJ2-1; possible D gene TRBD2, 6 bases. Germline loops: CDR1 SGHVS, CDR2 FQNEAQ. This CDR3 region has 13 residues. Trimming pared 6 bases from V and 8 bases from J, leaving 14 bases between. CDR3 nucleotide sequence: TGTGCCAGCAGTGAGCCTAGGAGGGATGAGCAGTTCTTC. This sequence encodes CASSEPRRDEQFF. Together with reference TRBV7-8 and TRBJ2-1, the CDR3 gives the full variable domain: GAGVSQSPRYKVAKRGQDVALRCDPISGHVSLFWYQQALGQGPEFLTYFQNEAQLDKSGLPSDRFFAERPEGSVSTLKIQRTQQEDSAVYLCASSEPRRDEQFFGPGTRLTVL.

This clonotype turned up a few times. The chain is built from TRBV20-1 and TRBJ2-7; TRBD2 matches 7 bases. The CDR3 runs 15 residues. V lost 3 bases and J lost 1; bases outside the gene matches: 9. Germline CDR1 reads DFQATT; CDR2 reads SNEGSKA (reference sequence). CDR3 nucleotide sequence: TGCAGTGCTAGGGGCAGCGGGACCGGGTCCTACGAGCAGTACTTC. This translates into CSARGSGTGSYEQYF.

This clonotype was found a few times. The chain combines TRBV7-2 with TRBJ2-1, with D tentatively TRBD2 (5 bases). The CDR3 runs to 13 residues. Germline CDR1 SGHTA, CDR2 FQGNSA. Trimming shortened V by 1 base and J by 9 bases, and 10 bases separated the two germline ends. Written as DNA, the CDR3 is TGTGCCAGCAGCTTAGGGCTAGCTCGTGAGCAGTTCTTC. This sequence encodes CASSLGLAREQFF.

There are many counts of this clonotype. The chain recombines TRBV5-1 with TRBJ1-1, with D possibly TRBD1 on 5 matching bases. Germline V gene sequence: CDR1 SGHRS, CDR2 YFSETQ. Trimming removed 4 bases from V and 0 bases from J, with 16 bases in between. The CDR3 loop spans 16 amino acids. CDR3: CASSTLPGTVNTEAFF. The CDR3 coding sequence is TGCGCCAGCAGCACCTTACCCGGGACGGTGAACACTGAAGCTTTCTTT. The variable domain in full, completed from reference TRBV5-1 and TRBJ1-1, reads KAGVTQTPRYLIKTRGQQVTLSCSPISGHRSVSWYQQTPGQGLQFLFEYFSETQRNKGNFPGRFSGRQFSNSRSEMNVSTLELGDSALYLCASSTLPGTVNTEAFFGQGTRLTVV.

In this sample, this clonotype turned up a few times. The V call is TRBV5-1, the J call TRBJ2-5; D gene ambiguous. CDR1 is SGHRS, CDR2 YFSETQ, per germline. The CDR3 consists of 15 residues. Trimming stripped 2 bases from V and 2 bases from J, with 13 bases between. DNA for the CDR3: TGCGCCAGCAGCTTCGGCGCAGACTCGCAAGAGACCCAGTACTTC. It encodes CASSFGADSQETQYF. Combining the CDR3 with reference TRBV5-1 and TRBJ2-5 gives the whole variable domain KAGVTQTPRYLIKTRGQQVTLSCSPISGHRSVSWYQQTPGQGLQFLFEYFSETQRNKGNFPGRFSGRQFSNSRSEMNVSTLELGDSALYLCASSFGADSQETQYFGPGTRLLVL.

V usage is TRBV7-2 and J usage is TRBJ2-4; D unresolved. CDR3 length: 14 residues. CDR1 is SGHTA, CDR2 FQGNSA, per germline. V was clipped by 4 bases and J by 2 bases, with 9 bases between them. The DNA for the CDR3 is TGTGCCAGCAGCTCAGCGTCGTCCAAAAACATTCAGTACTTC. Translated, it gives CASSSASSKNIQYF.

This clonotype occurred many times. The CDR3 nucleotides read TGTGCCAGCAGCGGGACTGTTGAGCAGTTCTTC. It encodes CASSGTVEQFF. This chain links TRBV25-1 with TRBJ2-1; a possible D gene is TRBD2 (6 bases). Germline assignment: CDR1 MGHDK and CDR2 SYGVNS. This CDR3 has 11 amino acids. V was clipped by 6 bases and J by 9 bases, with 9 bases between them.

This clonotype was detected ten times or more. The chain uses TRBV29-1 and TRBJ2-1; 7 bases fit TRBD1. Germline loops: CDR1 SQVTM, CDR2 ANQGSEA. The junction had 17 bases not matched to a gene; V was cut back by 6 bases and J by 9 bases. There are 15 residues in the CDR3. The CDR3 DNA reads as TGCAGCGTGGAATCTCGGACAGGTTCAACGGGTGAGCAGTTCTTC. Translation gives CSVESRTGSTGEQFF.

The chain has TRBV7-2 and TRBJ2-1, with TRBD2 identical over 12 bases. Losses at the gene ends were 3 bases for V and 4 bases for J; bases not matched to a gene: 4. The CDR3 spans 16 residues. Germline V CDR1 and CDR2: SGHTA, FQGNSA. The CDR3 spells CASSFRLAGGYNEQFF. DNA for the CDR3: TGTGCCAGCAGCTTCCGGCTAGCGGGGGGGTACAATGAGCAGTTCTTC.

The table lists this clonotype with many counts. The chain has TRBV4-3 and TRBJ2-1, with a weak D call TRBD2 (6 bases). The V gene's germline CDR1 is LGHNA and CDR2 YSLEER. Trimming shortened V by 0 bases and J by 10 bases, and 7 bases separated the two germline ends. The CDR3 consists of 12 residues. The CDR3 DNA follows: TGCGCCAGCAGCCAAGATCGGGGGGAGCAGTTCTTC. This encodes CASSQDRGEQFF.

This clonotype showed up just a few times. The genes are TRBV5-1 and TRBJ2-3; possibly TRBD2 for D (6 bases). The ends were cut back, 0 bases at V and 4 bases at J, with 12 bases in the middle. The germline V gene encodes CDR1 SGHRS and CDR2 YFSETQ. This CDR3 has 15 amino acids. CDR3 amino acids: CASSLGRGGADTQYF. CDR3 DNA: TGCGCCAGCAGCTTGGGTCGGGGAGGCGCAGATACGCAGTATTTT.

This clonotype was recorded at least ten times. CDR3 in amino acids: CASSLQGYNEQFF. DNA of the CDR3: TGTGCCAGCAGTTTACAGGGGTACAATGAGCAGTTCTTC. The chain has TRBV27 and TRBJ2-1; TRBD1 is a possible D gene (6 bases). V was trimmed by 2 bases and J by 4 bases, leaving 6 bases between them. CDR1 is MNHEY and CDR2 is SMNVEV in the germline V gene (reference sequence). The CDR3 totals 13 residues.

The gene calls are TRBV2 and TRBJ1-6; D is possibly TRBD1 (5 bases). V gave up 5 bases and J gave up 10 bases, with 12 bases separating them. Germline-derived CDR1 and CDR2 are SNHLY and FYNNEI. This CDR3 is 13 amino acids long. The CDR3 nucleotides are TGTGCCAGCAGTCGGGGGGAATACTCACCCCTCCACTTT. It specifies CASSRGEYSPLHF.

V gene TRBV6-6 combines with J gene TRBJ1-1; D not certain. The germline CDR1 and CDR2 sequences are MNHNY and SVGAGI (reference sequence). The V and J ends lost 5 bases and 7 bases respectively, with 14 bases between them. There are 13 residues in the CDR3. This CDR3 is CASSPIDGIEAFF. The CDR3 DNA reads TGTGCCAGCAGTCCGATCGACGGGATTGAAGCTTTCTTT.

This clonotype was seen a few times. This chain joins TRBV3-1 and TRBJ1-6; tentatively, D is TRBD1 (6 bases). The ends were cut back, 4 bases at V and 15 bases at J, with 13 bases in the middle. Germline-derived CDR1 and CDR2 are LGHDT and YNNKEL (reference sequence). The CDR3 totals 12 residues. The CDR3 loop is CASSPTGLNLHF. DNA of the CDR3: TGTGCCAGCAGCCCGACAGGCCTTAACCTCCACTTT.

This clonotype showed up many times. V and J are TRBV5-1 and TRBJ2-5; TRBD1 aligns across 11 bases. From germline, CDR1 is SGHRS and CDR2 YFSETQ. Germline trimming cut 7 bases from V and 5 bases from J; bases unmatched to any gene: 10. The CDR3 runs to 15 residues. The CDR3 region is CASSKQDRGLETQYF. The CDR3 bases are TGCGCCAGCTCCAAACAGGACAGGGGGCTGGAGACCCAGTACTTC.

The V call is TRBV6-1, the J call TRBJ1-6, with 7 bases matching TRBD1. The V and J ends lost 5 bases and 7 bases, in that order; junction bases with no gene match: 8. The CDR3 covers 15 residues. The germline gives CDR1 MNHNS, CDR2 SASEGT. The CDR3 sequence is CASSTRTGKNSPLHF. The CDR3 DNA follows: TGTGCCAGCAGTACCCGGACAGGAAAAAATTCACCCCTCCACTTT.

This clonotype was found many times. This rearrangement joins TRBV7-9 to TRBJ2-4; 8 bases are shared with TRBD2. J was trimmed by 9 bases and V by 5 bases; bases with no gene match: 9. Germline CDR1 SEHNR, CDR2 FQNEAQ (reference sequence). This CDR3 has 14 amino acids. The CDR3 protein is CASSVSGTSAIQYF. CDR3 DNA sequence: TGTGCCAGCAGCGTATCCGGGACTAGTGCCATTCAGTACTTC.

This clonotype was seen repeatedly, ten times or more. The genes are TRBV10-3 and TRBJ2-3; 16 positions agree with TRBD2. The V gene end was trimmed by 6 bases and the J gene end by 3 bases; junction bases not matched to a gene: 6. This CDR3 has 17 amino acids. Germline lookup yields CDR1 ENHRY and CDR2 SYGVKD. The CDR3 region is CAIRGTSGGAKTDTQYF. The CDR3 region has the DNA TGTGCCATCAGGGGGACTAGCGGGGGGGCCAAAACAGATACGCAGTATTTT.

This clonotype appeared many times. DNA for the CDR3: TGTGCCAGCATTATTAGCGGACCATCGTTCTTC. This encodes CASIISGPSFF. The J gene is TRBJ2-1, the V gene TRBV21-1; the D segment call TRBD2 is taken from the table without a DNA check. TRBV21-1 counts as a pseudogene. This CDR3 comprises 11 residues.

The chain carries TRBV29-1 and TRBJ2-6; 7 bases agree with TRBD1. The CDR3 has 16 residues. Germline assignment: CDR1 SQVTM and CDR2 ANQGSEA. The J segment lost 0 bases and the V segment lost 5 bases, leaving 7 bases of the junction unmatched. CDR3 residues: CSVSGQASSGANVLTF. For the CDR3, the DNA is TGCAGCGTTTCCGGACAGGCAAGCTCTGGGGCCAACGTCCTGACTTTC.

This clonotype was seen ten or more times. The rearrangement uses TRBV5-1 and TRBJ1-6, with 7 bases matching TRBD1. The ends lost 7 bases at V and 8 bases at J; junction bases unmatched: 6. The CDR3 consists of 13 residues. Germline V gene lookup returns CDR1 SGHRS and CDR2 YFSETQ. The CDR3 nucleotides read TGCGCCAGCGGAAGACAGGGAGATTCACCCCTCCACTTT. As protein: CASGRQGDSPLHF.

This chain joins TRBV20-1 and TRBJ2-1, with 7 bases that match TRBD1. This CDR3 region has 15 residues. The germline V gene has CDR1 DFQATT and CDR2 SNEGSKA (reference sequence). V dropped 6 bases and J dropped 8; count of bases not matched to a gene: 16. DNA for the CDR3: TGCAGTGCATGGGACAGCATCCAGTCGCTGGATGAGCAGTTCTTC. Amino acid sequence: CSAWDSIQSLDEQFF.

The V gene is TRBV20-1, the J gene TRBJ1-1; D not resolved. The CDR3 is 12 residues long. CDR1 DFQATT and CDR2 SNEGSKA come from the germline V gene (reference sequence). V was pared by 3 bases and J by 1 base, with 6 bases between. DNA for the CDR3: TGCAGTGCTAGTCAGACGAACACTGAAGCTTTCTTT. The encoded protein is CSASQTNTEAFF.

The V gene is TRBV7-2, the J gene TRBJ1-4; D not certain. Germline V gene data show CDR1 as SGHTA and CDR2 as FQGNSA. This CDR3 spans 14 amino acids. The V end was cut by 3 bases, the J end by 5 bases, with 10 bases between. DNA for the CDR3: TGTGCCAGCAGCTTGGGTCAGCCCAATGAAAAACTGTTTTTT. This encodes CASSLGQPNEKLFF.

There are a few counts of this clonotype. The chain uses TRBV3-1 and TRBJ1-4; D is possibly TRBD1 (5 bases). The germline gives CDR1 LGHDT, CDR2 YNNKEL (reference sequence). V lost 0 bases and J 5 bases, leaving 22 bases between the germline ends. This CDR3 is built from 19 residues. The CDR3 sequence is CASSQEGDHLTPENEKLFF. The CDR3 DNA sequence: TGTGCCAGCAGCCAAGAGGGGGACCACTTAACCCCCGAAAATGAAAAACTGTTTTTT.